This TCR beta chain is from a study of blood T cell repertoires in COVID-19. About the research overall: From the United States, Italy and Spain came samples of acute and convalescent COVID-19. From T cells, B-cell-depleted T cells, or PBMCs came the material, which was cDNA or gDNA.

Germline lookup yields CDR1 KGHDR and CDR2 SFDVKD. This CDR3 is built from 12 residues. V gave up 8 bases and J gave up 9 bases; unmatched junction bases: 3. Clones were sequenced by immunoSEQ multiplex PCR, and TCRdb holds only the in-frame ones, with some missing. Altogether under 300,000 clones are present, 83% being singletons, with the ten largest covering about 5.7%. Sequencing was performed on peripheral blood. This clonotype was obtained from a man of 80 years or more with acute or convalescent COVID-19. This chain links TRBV24-1 with TRBJ2-1; the match to TRBD2 covers 10 bases. In nucleotides, the CDR3 is TGTGCCACCACTAGCGGGAGTTCTGAGCAGTTCTTC. Its protein is CATTSGSSEQFF.